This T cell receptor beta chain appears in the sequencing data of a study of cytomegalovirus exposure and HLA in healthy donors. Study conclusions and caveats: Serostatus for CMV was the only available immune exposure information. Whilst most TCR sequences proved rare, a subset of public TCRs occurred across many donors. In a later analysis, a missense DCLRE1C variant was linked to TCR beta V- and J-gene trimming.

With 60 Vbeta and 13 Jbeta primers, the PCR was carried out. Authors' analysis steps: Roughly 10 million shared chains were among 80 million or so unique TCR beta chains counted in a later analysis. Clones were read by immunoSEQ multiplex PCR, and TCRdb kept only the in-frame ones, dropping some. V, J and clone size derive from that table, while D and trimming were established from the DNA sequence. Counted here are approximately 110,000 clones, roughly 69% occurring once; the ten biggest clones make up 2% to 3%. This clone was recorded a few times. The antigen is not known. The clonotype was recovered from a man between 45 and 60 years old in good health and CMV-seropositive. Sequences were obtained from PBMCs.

In nucleotides, the CDR3 is TGTGCCAGCAGCGTAGGACCGGGTTGGGCCTACGAGCAGTACTTC. Amino acid sequence: CASSVGPGWAYEQYF. V usage is TRBV9 and J usage is TRBJ2-7; the D is unclear. Trimming took off 0 bases at V and 2 bases at J, with 12 bases between the two ends. From germline, CDR1 is SGDLS and CDR2 YYNGEE. This CDR3 has 15 amino acids. The full variable domain, its missing parts supplied by reference TRBV9 and TRBJ2-7, is DSGVTQTPKHLITATGQRVTLRCSPRSGDLSVYWYQQSLDQGLQFLIQYYNGEERAKGNILERFSAQQFPDLHSELNLSSLELGDSALYFCASSVGPGWAYEQYFGPGTRLTVT.